The sequence of this TCR beta chain was determined in a study of TIL therapy for anti-PD-1-resistant metastatic lung cancer. The overall study: Median tumor PD-L1 proportion score was about 6.6%.

Time point specified: pre-treatment sample, taken before nivolumab and TIL therapy. Stage 4 NSCLC adults joined between late 2017 and January 2020. Study-wide results and limits: This highly selected cohort may not generalize to typical lung cancer patients.

For this clone: Its antigen remains unidentified.

This was the immunoSEQ v3 assay. Assay: immunoSEQ multiplex PCR; the TCRdb copy retains only in-frame clones and omits some. The sample consists of tens of thousands of clones, 70% to 90% of them appearing once. Germline CDR1 is LNHDA and CDR2 is SQIVND (reference sequence). The trim removed 5 bases at V and 5 bases at J, leaving 7 bases unmatched. The CDR3 sequence is 17 residues long. This TCR came from a person aged 25-85 years with non-small cell lung cancer. The V call is TRBV19, the J call TRBJ2-1, with 15 bases that match TRBD2. Material: blood, obtained at baseline. The CDR3 spells CASSPGLAGGPDNEQFF. In nucleotides, the CDR3 is TGTGCCAGTAGTCCCGGACTAGCGGGGGGGCCGGACAATGAGCAGTTCTTC.